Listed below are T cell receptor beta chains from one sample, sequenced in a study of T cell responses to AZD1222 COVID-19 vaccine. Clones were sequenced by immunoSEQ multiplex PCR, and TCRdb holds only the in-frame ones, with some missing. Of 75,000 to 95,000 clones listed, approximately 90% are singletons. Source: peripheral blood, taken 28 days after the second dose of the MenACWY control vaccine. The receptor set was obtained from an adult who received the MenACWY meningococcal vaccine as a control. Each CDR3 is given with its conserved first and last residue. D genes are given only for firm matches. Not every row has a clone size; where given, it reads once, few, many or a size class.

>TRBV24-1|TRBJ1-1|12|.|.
CATRAQNTEAFF
TGTGCCACCAGAGCTCAGAACACTGAAGCTTTCTTT
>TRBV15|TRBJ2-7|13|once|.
CATSRDPSYEQYF
TGTGCCACCAGCAGAGATCCAAGCTACGAGCAGTACTTC
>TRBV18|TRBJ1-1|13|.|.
CASSQAKGREAFF
TGTGCCAGCTCGCAAGCAAAGGGGAGGGAAGCTTTCTTT
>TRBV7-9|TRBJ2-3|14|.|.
CASSLGQNTDTQYF
TGTGCCAGCAGCTTAGGACAGAACACAGATACGCAGTATTTT
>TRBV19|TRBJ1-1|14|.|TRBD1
CASSPGQLNTEASF
TGTGCCAGTAGTCCGGGACAGCTGAACACTGAAGCTTCCTTT
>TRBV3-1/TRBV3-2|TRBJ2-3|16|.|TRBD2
CASSPGGQGSTDTQYF
TGTGCCAGCAGCCCGGGGGGGCAGGGGAGCACAGATACGCAGTATTTT
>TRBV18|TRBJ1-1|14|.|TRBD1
CASSPAGGDTEAFF
TGTGCCAGCTCACCAGCAGGGGGGGACACTGAAGCTTTCTTT
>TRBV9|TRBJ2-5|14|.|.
CASGKSRNRETQYF
TGTGCCAGCGGGAAATCCAGGAATCGGGAGACCCAGTACTTC
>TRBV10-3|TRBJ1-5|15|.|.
CAISSSGTSNQPQHF
TGTGCCATCAGTTCATCCGGGACCTCCAATCAGCCCCAGCATTTT
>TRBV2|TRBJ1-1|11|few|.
CATLGNTEAFF
TGTGCCACCCTGGGGAACACTGAAGCTTTCTTT
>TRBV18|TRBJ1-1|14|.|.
CASSPPTANTEAFF
TGTGCCAGCTCACCACCGACGGCGAACACTGAAGCTTTCTTT
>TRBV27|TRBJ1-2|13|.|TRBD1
CASSLGQAYGYTF
TGTGCCAGCAGTTTGGGACAGGCCTATGGCTACACCTTC
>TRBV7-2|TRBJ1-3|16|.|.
CASSPPQWFSGNTIYF
TGTGCCAGCAGCCCCCCTCAGTGGTTCTCTGGAAACACCATATATTTT
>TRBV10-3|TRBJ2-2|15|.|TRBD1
CAINGQGGNTGELFF
TGTGCCATCAACGGACAGGGCGGGAACACCGGGGAGCTGTTTTTT
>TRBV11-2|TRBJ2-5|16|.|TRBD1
CASSLDRGQGENSQYF
TGTGCCAGCAGCTTAGATCGGGGACAGGGGGAGAATTCCCAGTACTTC
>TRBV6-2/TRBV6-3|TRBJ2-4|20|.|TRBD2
CASSYGTGGAGVLAKNIQYF
TGTGCCAGCAGTTACGGGACCGGCGGAGCGGGGGTCCTTGCCAAAAACATTCAGTACTTC
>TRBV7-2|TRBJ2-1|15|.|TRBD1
CASSRGQGVINEQFF
TGTGCCAGCAGCCGGGGACAGGGGGTAATCAATGAGCAGTTCTTC
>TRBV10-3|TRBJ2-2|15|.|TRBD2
CAITSGGVNTGELFF
TGTGCCATCACCAGCGGGGGGGTAAACACCGGGGAGCTGTTTTTT
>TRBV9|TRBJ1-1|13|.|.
CASSTGQNTEAFF
TGTGCCAGCAGCACCGGACAGAACACTGAAGCTTTCTTT
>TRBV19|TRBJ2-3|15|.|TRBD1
CASRSGQLDTDTQYF
TGTGCCAGTAGATCGGGACAGTTGGATACAGATACGCAGTATTTT
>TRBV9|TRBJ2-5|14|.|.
CASSVGGTQETQYF
TGTGCCAGCAGCGTGGGGGGTACCCAAGAGACCCAGTACTTC
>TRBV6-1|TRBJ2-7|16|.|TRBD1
CASSEPGQGTLYEQYF
TGTGCCAGCAGTGAGCCGGGACAGGGTACCCTCTACGAGCAGTACTTC
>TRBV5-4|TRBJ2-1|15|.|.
CASSRRGFAYNEQFF
TGTGCCAGCAGCCGAAGGGGCTTTGCCTACAATGAGCAGTTCTTC
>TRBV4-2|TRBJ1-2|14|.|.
CASSQDQSLGGYTF
TGTGCCAGCAGCCAAGATCAGTCCCTGGGTGGCTACACCTTC
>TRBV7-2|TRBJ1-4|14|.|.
CASSRAGRDEKLFF
TGTGCCAGCAGCCGCGCAGGGAGGGATGAAAAACTGTTTTTT
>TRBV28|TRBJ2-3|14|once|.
CASSSLDRTDTQYF
TGTGCCAGCAGTTCTCTAGACAGGACAGATACGCAGTATTTT